The sequence of this T cell receptor (beta chain) was determined in a study of OX40 agonist ivuxolimab in advanced cancers. Study-wide context: Patients received the agonistic anti-OX40 (CD134) antibody ivuxolimab. A male proportion of over 75% was recorded, with mean age approximately 60 years and range 23 to 79.

The study, taken as a whole, reports: At 0.1 to 3.0 mg/kg and by week 6, CD4+ and CD8+ T cells in the blood had expanded clonally. Mean expanded clone counts were higher in CD8+ than CD4+ T cells.

CDR1 is MNHNS, CDR2 SASEGT, per germline. CDR3 length equals 15 residues. V was clipped by 8 bases and J by 0 bases, with 16 bases between them. As regards this clone: The antigen is unknown.

Repertoires were generated with immunoSEQ multiplex PCR, while TCRdb's copy carries only in-frame clones and drops some. The sample holds about 86,000 clones, approximately 88% seen once. This clonotype was sampled from an adult with an advanced solid tumor such as melanoma, head and neck, liver or kidney cancer. The chain is built from TRBV6-1 and TRBJ1-1, with no clear D. This specimen consisted of CD4+ or CD8+ T cells sorted from blood, obtained in a trial of the OX40 agonist ivuxolimab. The CDR3 coding sequence is TGTGCCAGCCACTGGAGCGGACGGATGAACACTGAAGCTTTCTTT. This sequence encodes CASHWSGRMNTEAFF.